Described below is a single T cell receptor beta chain sequence and its context. A few counts support this clone. Its antigen is currently not known. Base qualities are not at hand, and no much larger clone is one base apart. This sample was taken from a study of CD8+ T cells in alopecia areata (dated by TCRdb to the late 2010s). As for the study more broadly: Treated patients were enrolled in an open-label pilot trial of oral tofacitinib at 5 to 10 mg twice daily for moderate-to-severe alopecia areata. Scalp clonality was compared among normal scalp (n=4), patchy alopecia areata scalp (n=8), and alopecia totalis/universalis scalp (n=8). The study used high-throughput TCRbeta sequencing to examine T cell clonal expansion in alopecia areata, in both the C3H/HeJ mouse model and human patients. Tofacitinib was administered for 6 to 18 months, and 6 months of follow-up off drug were then conducted to assess delayed response and recurrence. Human TCRbeta sequencing covered scalp tissue and sorted CD4+ and CD8+ peripheral blood T cells from patchy and totalis/universalis alopecia areata patients and healthy controls. Tofacitinib-treated patients had biopsies at baseline and at 4 and 24 weeks of treatment, with a later scalp biopsy in several patients. Amplification of TCRbeta CDR3 regions was done by immunoSEQ multiplex PCR using 35 Vbeta forward primers and 13 Jbeta reverse primers. RNA was extracted with the PAXgene miRNA kit for fixed scalp, the miRNeasy kit for PBMCs, and the RNeasy kit for mouse skin.

Broader findings and caveats from the paper: Unlike mouse skin, where gammadelta T cells dominate, normal human skin contains resident alphabeta T cells that get sequenced too, which complicates analysis of the scalp TCR repertoire. Higher clonality and more expanded CD8+ clones were observed in lesional scalp than in normal scalp, particularly in alopecia totalis/universalis, a finding suggestive of antigenic drive. Shared TCR sequences between patients were less evident than in mice, which may be partly attributable to HLA diversity in the patient population.

Deletion took 5 bases off V and 5 bases off J, with a span of 21 bases between the germline ends. The CDR3 contains 16 residues, cysteine and phenylalanine counted. Here the CDR3 DNA is all that survives: 48 bases in frame from base 1. As encoded in the germline V gene, CDR1 is MDHEN while CDR2 is SYDVKM. From alopecia areata patients, peripheral blood was collected along with lesional scalp punch biopsies. PBMCs were separated by density centrifugation and stained for CD3, CD4 and CD8, after which CD4+ and CD8+ T cells were sorted on a FACSAria. Library creation used the immunoSEQ multiplex PCR assay. RNA was extracted from all samples and reverse transcribed into cDNA as template for TCR sequencing. SuperScript III was used for first-strand cDNA synthesis, primed with a 2:1 mix of oligo-dT and random hexamers. Amplification bias was assessed with a synthetic immune receptor repertoire, and residual bias was removed computationally. The study's processing was this. Raw reads were preprocessed to remove errors, and CDR3 was defined by IMGT conventions from the conserved cysteine to phenylalanine. Clonality was computed as 1 minus the Shannon entropy, with the entropy normalized by log2 of the number of productive unique TCRs. Whether each scalp clone was CD4 or CD8 was inferred by checking scalp TCRbeta sequences against the CD4 and CD8 repertoires from sorted blood. What TCRdb holds here is the immuneACCESS table cut down to in-frame rearrangements. Part of the clones is not present; checked against another copy, under half of the missing clones reflect an unresolved V gene, and the others are unexplained. The V and J calls and clone size were taken over from that table, and D and trimming were inferred from the DNA. The sample table shows over 95,000 clones, and 41% are seen once. The ten top clones hold approximately 1.5% of the sample.

This receptor was obtained from a human donor with alopecia areata. The material sequenced was CD4+ T cells sorted from blood. The rearranged segments are TRBV28 and TRBJ1-2, and possibly TRBD1, on 6 matching bases. The DNA is as follows: TGTGCCAGCAGTCCATCAGGGCTACAGGGTAGATATGGCTACACCTTC. It specifies CASSPSGLQGRYGYTF.